This entry is about one T cell receptor (beta chain). The sample comes from a study of blood T cell repertoires in COVID-19. Looking at the study overall: The analysed material was cDNA or gDNA that came from T cells, B-cell-depleted T cells, or PBMCs.

In the authors' methods: Estimated nucleated cell counts came from reference gene primer amplification. Here immunoSEQ multiplex PCR was the method, and the copy in TCRdb shows in-frame clones only, minus some. Clonal size and the V and J genes are those of that table, whereas D and trimming came from the DNA. The sample has around 270,000 clones; around 86% are singletons. The source material was peripheral blood. The TCR originated in a woman aged 55-69 years with COVID-19, enrolled during active disease.

CDR3 region: CASIRTPNTEAFF. The CDR3 bases are TGTGCCAGCATTCGGACACCCAACACTGAAGCTTTCTTT. This chain joins TRBV2 and TRBJ1-1, with D possibly TRBD1 on 5 matching bases. Looked up from germline, CDR1 is SNHLY and CDR2 is FYNNEI. The CDR3 consists of 13 residues. V was shortened by 7 bases and J by 2 bases, with 11 bases between the two germline ends.